These 9 T cell receptor beta chains were all obtained from the same sample, sequenced in a study of OX40 agonist ivuxolimab in advanced cancers. The repertoire was sequenced with immunoSEQ multiplex PCR; TCRdb's copy has only in-frame clones and lacks some. Here the sample spans 40,000 to 50,000 clones, roughly nine tenths being singletons. The starting material was CD4+ or CD8+ T cells sorted from blood, obtained in a trial of the OX40 agonist ivuxolimab. The receptors derive from an adult with an advanced solid tumor such as melanoma, head and neck, liver or kidney cancer.

V gene TRBV7-2 combines with J gene TRBJ2-7, with D possibly TRBD1 on 7 matching bases. With 7 bases removed from V and 7 bases from J, the gap between germline ends came to 14 bases. The CDR3 contains 12 residues. Germline assignment: CDR1 SGHTA and CDR2 FQGNSA. Here the CDR3 DNA reads TGTGCCAGCAACATTCAGGGGGGAGAGCAGTACTTC. Its translation is CASNIQGGEQYF.

The chain is built from TRBV5-8 and TRBJ2-5; D possibly uses TRBD1 or TRBD2 (5 bases each). Deletions cut 4 bases from V and 5 bases from J, with 12 bases between. The CDR3 totals 13 residues. Germline V CDR1 and CDR2: SGHTS, YDEGEE. The CDR3 nucleotides read TGTGCCAGCAGCCTGGGGACCTTCGAGACCCAGTACTTC. Encoded protein: CASSLGTFETQYF.

J is TRBJ1-1 and V is TRBV28; 11 nucleotides line up with TRBD1. CDR1 MDHEN and CDR2 SYDVKM come from the germline V gene. Unmatched junction bases numbered 5, after V lost 3 bases and J lost 5 bases. This CDR3 spans 15 amino acids. CDR3 loop: CASSFGQGAGTEAFF. CDR3 bases: TGTGCCAGCAGTTTCGGACAGGGGGCAGGGACTGAAGCTTTCTTT. Full variable domain (remainder filled in from reference TRBV28 and TRBJ1-1): DVKVTQSSRYLVKRTGEKVFLECVQDMDHENMFWYRQDPGLGLRLIYFSYDVKMKEKGDIPEGYSVSREKKERFSLILESASTNQTSMYLCASSFGQGAGTEAFFGQGTRLTVV.

The chain combines TRBV12-5 with TRBJ2-2, with a possible D match to TRBD1 (6 bases). Germline CDR1 reads LGHNT; CDR2 reads FRNRAP. The CDR3 spans 16 residues. V lost 6 bases, J lost 2 bases, and 16 bases lay in between. In DNA, the CDR3 is TGTGCTAGTGGCATAACAGGGTCGTTCAACACCGGGGAGCTGTTTTTT. Its translation is CASGITGSFNTGELFF.

This clone was counted a single time. The rearrangement uses TRBV2 and TRBJ2-2; TRBD2 matches at 10 bases. V gave up 5 bases and J gave up 1 base; unmatched junction bases: 1. Germline loops: CDR1 SNHLY, CDR2 FYNNEI. This CDR3 contains 15 residues. The CDR3 here is CASSLAGGNTGELFF. In DNA, the CDR3 is TGTGCCAGCAGTTTAGCGGGGGGGAACACCGGGGAGCTGTTTTTT.

This chain joins TRBV15 and TRBJ1-1; D not resolved. The V end lost 1 base, the J end lost 8 bases, and 11 bases lay between the germline ends. This CDR3 has 13 amino acids. CDR1 is LNHNV, CDR2 YYDKDF, per germline (reference sequence). The CDR3 is CATSRVPKSEAFF. The CDR3 DNA sequence: TGTGCCACCAGCAGAGTCCCCAAGTCCGAAGCTTTCTTT.

The CDR3 DNA follows: TGCGCCAGCAGCCAACAGCGTAACTCTGGGGCCAACGTCCTGACTTTC. Encoded protein: CASSQQRNSGANVLTF. The V and J genes are TRBV4-3 and TRBJ2-6, with D unresolved. The V gene lost 2 bases and the J gene lost 0 bases, with 8 bases spanning the gap. The length of the CDR3 is 16 residues. Germline V lookup: CDR1 LGHNA, CDR2 YSLEER.

This clone appeared once. The V gene is TRBV2, the J gene TRBJ1-3, with unresolved D. Between the trimmed V and J ends, which lost 5 bases and 3 bases, there was a span of 5 bases. The CDR3 runs to 12 residues. CDR1 is SNHLY, CDR2 FYNNEI, per germline. The CDR3 here is CASSPLGNTIYF. CDR3 coding DNA: TGTGCCAGCAGTCCCCTTGGAAACACCATATATTTT.

The genes are TRBV6-6 and TRBJ1-2; TRBD1 agrees at 7 bases. The CDR3 is made up of 14 amino acids. CDR1 MNHNY and CDR2 SVGAGI come from the germline V gene (reference sequence). V dropped 2 bases and J dropped 4; count of bases not matched to a gene: 4. This CDR3 is CASSYGQDGYGYTF. Here the CDR3 DNA reads TGTGCCAGCAGTTACGGACAGGATGGCTATGGCTACACCTTC.